One sample yielded the 24 T cell receptor beta chains listed below, sequenced in a study of shared clonotypes between healthy human individuals. Sequenced by immunoSEQ multiplex PCR; TCRdb stores in-frame clones only, minus some. The sample includes about 1,900,000 clones, about 95% of them seen just once. The naive CD8 population came from CD45RO-negative cells selected for CCR7, without terminally differentiated effector memory CD45RA+ cells. The sample was naive CD8+ T cells sorted from blood. Source of these receptors: a man between 18 and 29 years old in good health.

This chain uses TRBV2 with TRBJ1-1; D is unresolved. The CDR3 has 16 residues. The V and J ends lost 4 bases and 6 bases respectively, with 21 bases between them. CDR1 is SNHLY and CDR2 is FYNNEI in the germline V gene. In nucleotides, the CDR3 is TGTGCCAGCAGTGGAGACCGACGATTCGGAACACCTGAAGCTTTCTTT. Amino acid sequence: CASSGDRRFGTPEAFF.

The chain is built from TRBV9 and TRBJ1-1; no reliable D call. Trimming pared 0 bases from V and 7 bases from J, leaving 10 bases between. CDR3 size: 13 residues. Germline CDR1 and CDR2: SGDLS and YYNGEE. Here the CDR3 DNA reads TGTGCCAGCAGCGTAGGGCCGGCCAGTGAAGCTTTCTTT. Translated: CASSVGPASEAFF.

This clone came up once. The rearrangement joins TRBV5-1 to TRBJ2-1, with D uncertain. The ends were cut back, 0 bases at V and 7 bases at J, with 8 bases in the middle. The CDR3 runs to 13 residues. The germline CDR1 and CDR2 sequences are SGHRS and YFSETQ. CDR3 coding DNA: TGCGCCAGCAGCTTGGCCCCCCTTAATGAGCAGTTCTTC. Translating gives CASSLAPLNEQFF.

The chain uses TRBV6-1 and TRBJ2-5; TRBD2 matches 8 bases. Germline-derived CDR1 and CDR2 are MNHNS and SASEGT. V was pared by 3 bases and J by 0 bases, with 12 bases of the junction left unmatched. This CDR3 has 18 residues. CDR3 DNA: TGTGCCAGCAGTGACCGGGTTCGGGTAGCGGGGTACCAAGAGACCCAGTACTTC. Its protein product is CASSDRVRVAGYQETQYF.

CDR3 bases: TGTGCCAGCAGCGTAGAGGAAGTCGGGCAGTGGAACACTGAAGCTTTCTTT. Protein: CASSVEEVGQWNTEAFF. This chain links TRBV9 with TRBJ1-1; D not certain. V lost 0 bases and J 1 base, leaving 16 bases between the germline ends. The CDR3 is made up of 17 amino acids. The germline V gene has CDR1 SGDLS and CDR2 YYNGEE.

The V call is TRBV2, the J call TRBJ2-1, with 7 bases identical to TRBD2. There are 16 residues in the CDR3. V was clipped by 0 bases and J by 2 bases; unmatched bases: 4. Germline values: CDR1 SNHLY, CDR2 FYNNEI. CDR3 residues: CASSEAPSGAYNEQFF. The CDR3 bases are TGTGCCAGCAGTGAAGCACCTAGCGGAGCCTACAATGAGCAGTTCTTC. The whole variable domain, filled in from reference TRBV2 and TRBJ2-1, reads EPEVTQTPSHQVTQMGQEVILRCVPISNHLYFYWYRQILGQKVEFLVSFYNNEISEKSEIFDDQFSVERPDGSNFTLKIRSTKLEDSAMYFCASSEAPSGAYNEQFFGPGTRLTVL.

The chain carries TRBV19 and TRBJ2-7, with D possibly TRBD2 on 6 matching bases. The V end was cut by 0 bases, the J end by 2 bases, with 14 bases between. Germline V gives CDR1 LNHDA, CDR2 SQIVND (reference sequence). CDR3 length: 16 residues. This CDR3 is CASSIDWGSGPYEQYF. DNA for the CDR3: TGTGCCAGTAGTATAGATTGGGGCAGCGGGCCCTACGAGCAGTACTTC.

The chain uses TRBV2 and TRBJ2-1; D not certain. Germline V lookup: CDR1 SNHLY, CDR2 FYNNEI. V was cut by 0 bases and J by 0 bases, with 15 bases left in between. The CDR3 sequence is 18 residues long. This chain's CDR3 is CASSEALLGVSSYNEQFF. The CDR3 DNA follows: TGTGCCAGCAGTGAAGCGCTTCTGGGCGTAAGCTCCTACAATGAGCAGTTCTTC.

The rearrangement joins TRBV7-9 to TRBJ2-5; D is possibly TRBD2 (5 bases). This CDR3 region has 10 residues. The V gene lost 8 bases and the J gene lost 7 bases, with 8 bases spanning the gap. Per the germline V gene, CDR1 is SEHNR and CDR2 is FQNEAQ (reference sequence). The CDR3 is CASSEGTQYF. The CDR3 DNA follows: TGTGCCAGCTCCGAGGGGACCCAGTACTTC. Full variable domain (remainder filled in from reference TRBV7-9 and TRBJ2-5): DTGVSQNPRHKITKRGQNVTFRCDPISEHNRLYWYRQTLGQGPEFLTYFQNEAQLEKSRLLSDRFSAERPKGSFSTLEIQRTEQGDSAMYLCASSEGTQYFGPGTRLLVL.

Regarding this clone: The identical CDR3 is also encoded by other nucleotide sequences in the sample. V and J are TRBV5-1 and TRBJ2-3; 7 bases match TRBD1. From germline, CDR1 is SGHRS and CDR2 YFSETQ. V lost 0 bases, J lost 4 bases, and 5 bases stayed unmatched. This CDR3 is built from 15 residues. The CDR3 bases are TGCGCCAGCAGCTTGGCAGGGGGTAGCGCAGATACGCAGTATTTT. Translated: CASSLAGGSADTQYF.

About this clone: Other nucleotide sequences from this sample produce the same CDR3. CDR3 amino acids: CASSLDREETQYF. CDR3 nucleotides: TGTGCCAGCAGCTTAGACAGGGAAGAGACCCAGTACTTC. The rearrangement links TRBV11-1 to TRBJ2-5; TRBD1 might be the D (6 bases). The germline V gene has CDR1 SGHAT and CDR2 FQDESV (reference sequence). The CDR3 is 13 residues long. Trimming took off 1 base at V and 3 bases at J, with 6 bases between the two ends. Complete variable domain (other parts from reference TRBV11-1 and TRBJ2-5): EAEVAQSPRYKITEKSQAVAFWCDPISGHATLYWYRQILGQGPELLVQFQDESVVDDSQLPKDRFSAERLKGVDSTLKIQPAELGDSAMYLCASSLDREETQYFGPGTRLLVL.

This chain joins TRBV4-3 and TRBJ2-7, with 7 positions matching TRBD2. The V and J ends lost 4 bases and 3 bases, in that order; junction bases with no gene match: 3. Germline V lookup: CDR1 LGHNA, CDR2 YSLEER. The CDR3 is made up of 13 amino acids. CDR3 amino acids: CASSRGLNYEQYF. The CDR3 nucleotides read TGCGCCAGCAGCCGGGGACTAAACTACGAGCAGTACTTC.

V gene TRBV6-1 combines with J gene TRBJ2-7, with D perhaps matching TRBD1 or TRBD2 (5 bases each). The CDR3 has 18 amino acids. CDR1 and CDR2 (germline): MNHNS, SASEGT. Trimming took off 3 bases at V and 0 bases at J, with 21 bases between the two ends. CDR3 DNA sequence: TGTGCCAGCAGTGATTATCCGGTCGAACAGGACTTCTCCTACGAGCAGTACTTC. It codes for CASSDYPVEQDFSYEQYF.

About this clone itself: This CDR3 is also generated by other DNA sequences in the sample. The rearrangement joins TRBV5-6 to TRBJ1-1; possible D gene TRBD1, 5 bases. The CDR3 covers 12 residues. The V gene lost 0 bases and the J gene lost 6 bases, with 6 bases spanning the gap. Per germline, CDR1 SGHDT and CDR2 YYEEEE. The CDR3 sequence is CASSLAGPEAFF. The CDR3 region has the DNA TGTGCCAGCAGCTTGGCGGGGCCTGAAGCTTTCTTT.

V usage is TRBV5-8 and J usage is TRBJ2-2; D call uncertain. The CDR3 has 10 amino acids. Deletions cut 4 bases from V and 11 bases from J, with 6 bases between. CDR1 and CDR2 (germline): SGHTS, YDEGEE. DNA for the CDR3: TGTGCCAGCAGCCCGACTGAGCTGTTTTTT. It yields the protein CASSPTELFF.

V is TRBV27 and J is TRBJ2-2; 8 positions match TRBD2. CDR1 is MNHEY and CDR2 is SMNVEV in the germline V gene (reference sequence). The CDR3 runs 16 residues. Losses at the gene ends were 4 bases for V and 0 bases for J; bases not matched to a gene: 4. CDR3 in DNA: TGTGCCAGCAGTTCTCTAGCGGGCGCGAACACCGGGGAGCTGTTTTTT. As protein: CASSSLAGANTGELFF.

A note on this clone: The junction and the germline gene differ at one end; a read error may be behind it. V gene TRBV7-7 combines with J gene TRBJ1-2, with D unresolved. The V gene's germline CDR1 is SSHAT and CDR2 FNYEAQ (reference sequence). This CDR3 is 15 amino acids long. In DNA, the CDR3 is TGTGCTAGCAGCTTAGCGTTCGACGACCGGGATGGCTACACCTTC. This gives the protein CASSLAFDDRDGYTF.

This sequence joins TRBV19 and TRBJ1-5; D unresolved. From germline, CDR1 is LNHDA and CDR2 SQIVND (reference sequence). This CDR3 is built from 15 residues. With 0 bases removed from V and 6 bases from J, the gap between germline ends came to 12 bases. The chain's CDR3 is CASSIDREGTQPQHF. In DNA form, the CDR3 reads TGTGCCAGTAGTATAGATCGGGAGGGCACTCAGCCCCAGCATTTT.

The chain joins TRBV6-6 to TRBJ2-5; D tentatively reads TRBD1 or TRBD2 (6 bases each). This CDR3 comprises 14 residues. CDR1 MNHNY and CDR2 SVGAGI come from the germline V gene (reference sequence). V shed 7 bases and J shed 3 bases, with 15 bases lying between them. The CDR3 DNA follows: TGTGCCAGCAAACGGGGGCAGGTGAAAGAGACCCAGTACTTC. As protein: CASKRGQVKETQYF.

Comment on this clone: Different DNA sequences within this sample yield the same CDR3. The chain is built from TRBV6-6 and TRBJ2-2; D is unclear. The CDR3 spans 11 residues. V was cut by 6 bases and J by 3 bases, with 2 bases left in between. Germline assignment: CDR1 MNHNY and CDR2 SVGAGI (reference sequence). The CDR3 coding sequence is TGTGCCAGCAGCCACACCGGGGAGCTGTTTTTT. It is translated as CASSHTGELFF.

This chain joins TRBV27 and TRBJ1-2; TRBD1 matches at 10 bases. The germline V gene has CDR1 MNHEY and CDR2 SMNVEV (reference sequence). The CDR3 has 15 amino acids. Trimming took 0 bases from V and 3 from J; bases not matched to a gene: 1. The CDR3 sequence: CASSLSGTGDYGYTF. The CDR3 region has the DNA TGTGCCAGCAGTTTATCGGGGACAGGGGACTATGGCTACACCTTC.

Only one count was recorded for this clone. V is TRBV11-3 and J is TRBJ1-2, with D possibly TRBD1 on 5 matching bases. The germline V gene has CDR1 SGHNT and CDR2 YENEEA. CDR3 length: 14 amino acids. Trimming removed 3 bases from V and 0 bases from J, with 8 bases in between. This CDR3 reads CASSFRTPNYGYTF. Written as DNA, the CDR3 is TGTGCCAGCAGCTTCCGGACACCTAACTATGGCTACACCTTC.

The rearrangement uses TRBV10-3 and TRBJ2-5; TRBD1 matches 8 bases. The CDR3 has 14 amino acids. V shed 3 bases, J shed 7 bases, and the junction held 7 bases outside the gene matches. Germline lookup yields CDR1 ENHRY and CDR2 SYGVKD. CDR3 sequence (DNA): TGTGCCATCAGTGAATTGGACAGGGCCGGGACCCAGTACTTC. Its protein is CAISELDRAGTQYF.

The CDR3 bases are TGTGCCAGCAGCCAGCAGGGGCGCTGGAGCACGGATGAAAAACTGTTTTTT. Translating gives CASSQQGRWSTDEKLFF. This chain uses TRBV7-9 with TRBJ1-4; a possible D gene is TRBD1 (6 bases). This CDR3 is 17 amino acids long. V was pared by 5 bases and J by 6 bases, with 22 bases between. The germline CDR1 and CDR2 sequences are SEHNR and FQNEAQ (reference sequence).